This entry lists 5 T cell receptor beta chains sequenced from one sample in a study of T cells after yellow fever vaccination. TCRdb ran MiXCR on the 5' RACE reads and lists one entry per CDR3 protein. The sample has more than 300,000 distinct CDR3 sequences; about 6.9% are singletons. This specimen was PBMCs, taken about 41 days after the first yellow fever vaccination. All receptors come from a man aged 18 to 29 who received the YFV17D yellow fever vaccine.

This clonotype showed up just a few times. The chain has TRBV2 and TRBJ2-5, with 8 bases lining up with TRBD2. V was pared by 3 bases and J by 1 base, with 13 bases of the junction left unmatched. Looked up from germline, CDR1 is SNHLY and CDR2 is FYNNEI. The CDR3 loop spans 18 amino acids. The chain's CDR3 is CASSDVAGGPDGQETQYF. The CDR3 DNA reads as TGTGCCAGCAGTGACGTGGCGGGGGGCCCAGATGGCCAAGAGACCCAGTACTTC.

This clonotype has at least ten counts. The genes are TRBV3-1 and TRBJ1-1, with TRBD1 identical over 9 bases. The CDR3 consists of 16 residues. Germline V gene sequence: CDR1 LGHDT, CDR2 YNNKEL (reference sequence). J was trimmed by 8 bases and V by 1 base; bases with no gene match: 11. The CDR3 loop reads CASSQVLGTGIEEAFF. DNA for the CDR3: TGTGCCAGCAGCCAAGTTCTCGGGACAGGGATTGAGGAAGCTTTCTTT.

The rearrangement links TRBV6-1 to TRBJ2-6; the match to TRBD1 covers 10 bases. V shed 5 bases and J 2 bases; nucleotides not matched to a gene: 3. The CDR3 length is 16 residues. Germline loops: CDR1 MNHNS, CDR2 SASEGT. CDR3 in amino acids: CASSIGQGAGANVLTF. As DNA, the CDR3 is TGTGCCAGCAGTATTGGACAGGGGGCTGGGGCCAACGTCCTGACTTTC.

V is TRBV29-1 and J is TRBJ1-2; D is unresolved. The CDR3 length is 14 residues. The V end was cut by 0 bases, the J end by 8 bases, with 16 bases between. In germline, CDR1 is SQVTM, CDR2 ANQGSEA. CDR3 nucleotide sequence: TGCAGCGTTGAAGATTCCGGCTTGGGCTGGGGCTACACCTTC. Protein sequence: CSVEDSGLGWGYTF.

This clonotype has just a few counts. J is TRBJ2-2 and V is TRBV4-3; possible D gene TRBD2, 5 bases. Germline loops: CDR1 LGHNA, CDR2 YSLEER. This CDR3 has 15 amino acids. Trimming took off 5 bases at V and 1 base at J, with 11 bases between the two ends. The chain's CDR3 is CASSSPGMNTGELFF. DNA of the CDR3: TGCGCCAGCAGCTCCCCGGGAATGAACACCGGGGAGCTGTTTTTT.